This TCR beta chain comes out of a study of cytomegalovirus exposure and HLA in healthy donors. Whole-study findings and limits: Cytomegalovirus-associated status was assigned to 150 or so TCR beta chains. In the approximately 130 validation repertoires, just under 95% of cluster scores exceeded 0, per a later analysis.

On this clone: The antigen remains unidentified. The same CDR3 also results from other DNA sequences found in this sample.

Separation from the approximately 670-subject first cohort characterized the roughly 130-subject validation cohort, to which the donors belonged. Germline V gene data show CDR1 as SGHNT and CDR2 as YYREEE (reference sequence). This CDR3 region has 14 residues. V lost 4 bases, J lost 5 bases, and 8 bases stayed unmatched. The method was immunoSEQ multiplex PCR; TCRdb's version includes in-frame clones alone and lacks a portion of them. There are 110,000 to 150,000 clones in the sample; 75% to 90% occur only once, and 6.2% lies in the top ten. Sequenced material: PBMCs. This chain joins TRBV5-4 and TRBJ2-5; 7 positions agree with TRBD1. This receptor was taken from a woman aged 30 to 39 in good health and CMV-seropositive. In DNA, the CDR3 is TGTGCCAGCAGCACGGGACAGACCCAGGAGACCCAGTACTTC. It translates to CASSTGQTQETQYF.